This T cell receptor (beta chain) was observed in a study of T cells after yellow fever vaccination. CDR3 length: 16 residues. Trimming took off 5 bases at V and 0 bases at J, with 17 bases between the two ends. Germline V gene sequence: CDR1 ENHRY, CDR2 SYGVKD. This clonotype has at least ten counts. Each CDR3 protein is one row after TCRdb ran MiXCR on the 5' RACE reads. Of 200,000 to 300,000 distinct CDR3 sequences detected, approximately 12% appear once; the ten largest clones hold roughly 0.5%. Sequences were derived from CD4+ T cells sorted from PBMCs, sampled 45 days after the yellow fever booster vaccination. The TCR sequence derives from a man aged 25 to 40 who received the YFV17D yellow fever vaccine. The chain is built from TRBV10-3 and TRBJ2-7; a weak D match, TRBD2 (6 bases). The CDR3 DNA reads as TGTGCCATCAGTCTAATGGGGGAGGAACCCTCCTACGAGCAGTACTTC. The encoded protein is CAISLMGEEPSYEQYF.